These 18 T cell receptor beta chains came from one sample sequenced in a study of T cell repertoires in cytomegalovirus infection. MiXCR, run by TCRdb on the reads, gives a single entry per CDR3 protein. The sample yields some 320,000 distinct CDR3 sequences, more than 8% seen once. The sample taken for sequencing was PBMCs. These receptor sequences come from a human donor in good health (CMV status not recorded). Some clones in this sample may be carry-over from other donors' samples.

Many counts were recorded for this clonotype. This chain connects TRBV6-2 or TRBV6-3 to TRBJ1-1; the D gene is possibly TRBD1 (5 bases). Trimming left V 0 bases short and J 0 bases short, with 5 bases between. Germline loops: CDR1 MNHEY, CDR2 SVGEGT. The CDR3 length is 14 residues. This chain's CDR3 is CASSYSTVNTEAFF. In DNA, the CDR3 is TGTGCCAGCAGTTACTCGACAGTGAACACTGAAGCTTTCTTT.

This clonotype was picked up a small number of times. CDR3 residues: CASRGQGGNEKLFF. DNA for the CDR3: TGTGCCAGCAGGGGACAGGGCGGTAATGAAAAACTGTTTTTT. This chain joins TRBV6-5 and TRBJ1-4; 9 bases match TRBD1. The CDR3 is made up of 14 amino acids. The ends lost 6 bases at V and 4 bases at J; junction bases unmatched: 3. Germline V gene sequence: CDR1 MNHEY, CDR2 SVGAGI.

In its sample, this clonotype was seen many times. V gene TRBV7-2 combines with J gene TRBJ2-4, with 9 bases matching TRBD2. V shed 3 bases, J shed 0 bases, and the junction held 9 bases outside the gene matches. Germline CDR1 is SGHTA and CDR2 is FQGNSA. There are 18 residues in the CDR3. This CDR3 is CASSLAIAGDIAKNIQYF. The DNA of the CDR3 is TGTGCCAGCAGCTTGGCAATAGCGGGAGATATAGCCAAAAACATTCAGTACTTC.

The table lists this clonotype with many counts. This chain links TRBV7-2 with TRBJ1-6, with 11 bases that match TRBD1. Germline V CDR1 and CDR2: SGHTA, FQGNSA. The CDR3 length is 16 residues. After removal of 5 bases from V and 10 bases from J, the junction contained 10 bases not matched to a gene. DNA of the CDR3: TGTGCCAGCAGCCCCCCCGGGACAGGGGGGCCATCACCCCTCCACTTT. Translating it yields CASSPPGTGGPSPLHF.

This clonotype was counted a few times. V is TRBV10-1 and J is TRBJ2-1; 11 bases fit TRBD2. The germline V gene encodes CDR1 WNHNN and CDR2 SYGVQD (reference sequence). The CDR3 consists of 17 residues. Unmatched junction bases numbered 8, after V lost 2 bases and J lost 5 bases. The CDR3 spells CASSELASGRQNNEQFF. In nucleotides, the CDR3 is TGCGCCAGCAGTGAGCTGGCTAGCGGGAGGCAAAACAATGAGCAGTTCTTC.

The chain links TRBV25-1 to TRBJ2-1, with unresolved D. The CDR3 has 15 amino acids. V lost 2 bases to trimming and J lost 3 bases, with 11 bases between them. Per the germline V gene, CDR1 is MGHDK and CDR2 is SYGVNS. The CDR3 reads CASSELPGYYNEQFF. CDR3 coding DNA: TGTGCCAGCAGTGAACTCCCAGGATACTACAATGAGCAGTTCTTC.

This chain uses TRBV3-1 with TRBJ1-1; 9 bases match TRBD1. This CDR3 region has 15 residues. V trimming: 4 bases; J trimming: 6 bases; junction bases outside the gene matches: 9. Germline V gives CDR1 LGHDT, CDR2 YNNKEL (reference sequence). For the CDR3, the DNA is TGTGCCAGCAGCCCTAGGACAGGGGTATTCGCTGAAGCTTTCTTT. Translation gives CASSPRTGVFAEAFF.

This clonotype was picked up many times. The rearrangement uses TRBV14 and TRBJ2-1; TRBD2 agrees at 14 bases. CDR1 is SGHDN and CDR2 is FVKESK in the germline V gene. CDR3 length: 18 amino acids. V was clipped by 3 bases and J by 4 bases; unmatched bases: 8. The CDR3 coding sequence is TGTGCCAGCAGCCAGGGTCGACTAGCGGGAGGGGTTTACAATGAGCAGTTCTTC. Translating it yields CASSQGRLAGGVYNEQFF.

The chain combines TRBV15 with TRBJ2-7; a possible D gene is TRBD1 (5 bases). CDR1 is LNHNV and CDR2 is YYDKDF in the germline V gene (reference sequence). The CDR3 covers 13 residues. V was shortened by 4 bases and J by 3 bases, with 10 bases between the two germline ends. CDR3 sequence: CATSNGRVYEQYF. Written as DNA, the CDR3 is TGTGCCACCAGCAATGGCAGGGTCTACGAGCAGTACTTC.

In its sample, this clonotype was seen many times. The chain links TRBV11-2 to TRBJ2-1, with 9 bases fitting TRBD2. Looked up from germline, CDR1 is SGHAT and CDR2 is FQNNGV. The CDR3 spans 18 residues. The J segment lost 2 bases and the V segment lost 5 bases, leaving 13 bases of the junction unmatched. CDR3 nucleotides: TGTGCCAGCAGCCCCCCCCACCCCCTAGCGGGACCCTACAATGAGCAGTTCTTC. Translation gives CASSPPHPLAGPYNEQFF.

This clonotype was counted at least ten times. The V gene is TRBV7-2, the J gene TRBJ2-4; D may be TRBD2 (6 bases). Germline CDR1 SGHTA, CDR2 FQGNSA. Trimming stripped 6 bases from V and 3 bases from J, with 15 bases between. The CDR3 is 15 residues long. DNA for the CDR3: TGTGCCAGCAGTCCGACCGGCGGGAACAAAAACATTCAGTACTTC. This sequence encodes CASSPTGGNKNIQYF.

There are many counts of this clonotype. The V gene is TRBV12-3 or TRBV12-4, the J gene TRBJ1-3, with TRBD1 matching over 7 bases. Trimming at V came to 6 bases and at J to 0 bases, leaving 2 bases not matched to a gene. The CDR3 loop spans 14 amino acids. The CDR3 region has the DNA TGTGCCAGCAGGCGACAGGGCTCTGGAAACACCATATATTTT. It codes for CASRRQGSGNTIYF.

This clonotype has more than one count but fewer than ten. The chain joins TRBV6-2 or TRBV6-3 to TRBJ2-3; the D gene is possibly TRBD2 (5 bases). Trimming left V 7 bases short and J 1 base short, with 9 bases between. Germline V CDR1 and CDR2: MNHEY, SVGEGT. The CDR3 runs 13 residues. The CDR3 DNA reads TGTGCCAGCACCGACGGGGGCACAGATACGCAGTATTTT. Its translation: CASTDGGTDTQYF.

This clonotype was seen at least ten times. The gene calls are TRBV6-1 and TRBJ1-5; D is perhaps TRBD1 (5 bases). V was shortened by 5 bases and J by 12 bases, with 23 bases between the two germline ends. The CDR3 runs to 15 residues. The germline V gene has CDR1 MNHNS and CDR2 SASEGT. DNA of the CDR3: TGTGCCAGCAGTCGCGGGGCAGGGTCAGTCTATAGCCAGCATTTT. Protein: CASSRGAGSVYSQHF.

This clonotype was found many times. The CDR3 nucleotides are TGTGCCACCAGTGATCCCTTTGGGACGCAAGAGACCCAGTACTTC. This gives the protein CATSDPFGTQETQYF. The chain joins TRBV24-1 to TRBJ2-5; D possibly uses TRBD1 or TRBD2 (5 bases each). There are 15 residues in the CDR3. The V and J ends lost 3 bases and 2 bases respectively, with 12 bases between them. Looked up from germline, CDR1 is KGHDR and CDR2 is SFDVKD.

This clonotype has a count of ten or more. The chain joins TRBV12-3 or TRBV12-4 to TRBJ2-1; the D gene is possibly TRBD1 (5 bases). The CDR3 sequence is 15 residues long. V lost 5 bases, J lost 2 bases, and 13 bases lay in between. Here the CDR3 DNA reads TGTGCCAGCAGTGAGAACAGGAATACCTACAATGAGCAGTTCTTC. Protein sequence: CASSENRNTYNEQFF.

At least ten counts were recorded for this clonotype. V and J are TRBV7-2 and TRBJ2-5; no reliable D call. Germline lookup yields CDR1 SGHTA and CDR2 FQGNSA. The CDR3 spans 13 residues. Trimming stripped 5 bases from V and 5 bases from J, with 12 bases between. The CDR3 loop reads CASSRSAGETQYF. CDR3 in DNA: TGTGCCAGCAGCCGGTCTGCCGGGGAGACCCAGTACTTC. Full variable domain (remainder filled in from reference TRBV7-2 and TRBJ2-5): GAGVSQSPSNKVTEKGKDVELRCDPISGHTALYWYRQSLGQGLEFLIYFQGNSAPDKSGLPSDRFSAERTGGSVSTLTIQRTQQEDSAVYLCASSRSAGETQYFGPGTRLLVL.

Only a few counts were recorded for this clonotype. This chain's CDR3 is CSAYPSGTAGTSDYEQYF. The CDR3, as DNA: TGCAGTGCTTACCCCTCCGGGACAGCCGGGACTAGCGACTACGAGCAGTACTTC. V gene TRBV20-1 combines with J gene TRBJ2-7; 10 bases fit TRBD2. This CDR3 has 18 residues. Germline loops: CDR1 DFQATT, CDR2 SNEGSKA (reference sequence). J gave up 3 bases and V 5 bases, and 19 bases lay outside the gene matches.